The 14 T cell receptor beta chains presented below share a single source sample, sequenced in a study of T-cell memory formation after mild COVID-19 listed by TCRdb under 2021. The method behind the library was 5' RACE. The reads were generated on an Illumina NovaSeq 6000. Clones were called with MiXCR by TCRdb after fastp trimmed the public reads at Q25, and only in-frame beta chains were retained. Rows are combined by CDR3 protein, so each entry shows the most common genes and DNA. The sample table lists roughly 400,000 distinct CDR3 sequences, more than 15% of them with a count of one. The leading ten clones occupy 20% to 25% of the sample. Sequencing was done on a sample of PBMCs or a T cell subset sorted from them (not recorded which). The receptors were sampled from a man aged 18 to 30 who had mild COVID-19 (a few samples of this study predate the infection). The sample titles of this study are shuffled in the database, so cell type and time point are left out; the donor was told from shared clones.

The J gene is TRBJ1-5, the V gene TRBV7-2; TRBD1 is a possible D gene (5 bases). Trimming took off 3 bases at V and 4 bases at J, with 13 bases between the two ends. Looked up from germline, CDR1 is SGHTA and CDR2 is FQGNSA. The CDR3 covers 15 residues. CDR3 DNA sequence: TGTGCCAGCAGCTTGATCCGGGACTTTAATCAGCCCCAGCATTTT. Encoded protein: CASSLIRDFNQPQHF.

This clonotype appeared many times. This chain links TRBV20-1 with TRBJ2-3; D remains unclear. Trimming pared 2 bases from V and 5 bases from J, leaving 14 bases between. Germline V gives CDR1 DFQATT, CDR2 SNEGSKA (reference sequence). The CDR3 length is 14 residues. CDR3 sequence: CSARTLGLEDTQYF. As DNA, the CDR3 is TGCAGTGCTAGAACTCTAGGATTAGAAGATACGCAGTATTTT.

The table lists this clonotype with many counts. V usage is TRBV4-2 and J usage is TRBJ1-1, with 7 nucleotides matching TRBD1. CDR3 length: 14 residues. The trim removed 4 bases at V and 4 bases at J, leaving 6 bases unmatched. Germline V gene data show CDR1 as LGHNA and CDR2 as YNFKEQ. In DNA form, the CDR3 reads TGTGCCAGCAGCCTTTCGCAGGGGGTCACTGAAGCTTTCTTT. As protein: CASSLSQGVTEAFF.

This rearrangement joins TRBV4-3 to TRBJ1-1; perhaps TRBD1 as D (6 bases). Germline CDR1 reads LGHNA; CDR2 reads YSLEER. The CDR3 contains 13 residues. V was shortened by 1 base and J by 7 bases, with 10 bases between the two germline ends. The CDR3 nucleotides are TGCGCCAGCAGCCAAGGATTCAGGGGTGAAGCTTTCTTT. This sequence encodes CASSQGFRGEAFF.

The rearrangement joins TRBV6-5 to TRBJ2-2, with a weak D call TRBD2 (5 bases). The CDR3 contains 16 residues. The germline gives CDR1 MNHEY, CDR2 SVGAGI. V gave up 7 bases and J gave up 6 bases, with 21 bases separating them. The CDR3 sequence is CASTYMGGSRAGELFF. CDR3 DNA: TGTGCCAGCACCTACATGGGCGGATCGAGGGCCGGGGAGCTGTTTTTT.

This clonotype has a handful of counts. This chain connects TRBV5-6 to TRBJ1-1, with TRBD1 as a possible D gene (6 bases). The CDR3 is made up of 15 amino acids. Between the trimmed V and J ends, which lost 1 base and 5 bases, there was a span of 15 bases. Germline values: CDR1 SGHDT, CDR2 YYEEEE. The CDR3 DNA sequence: TGTGCCAGCAGCTTGAGGGGGGCAATGGGGACTGAAGCTTTCTTT. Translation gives CASSLRGAMGTEAFF.

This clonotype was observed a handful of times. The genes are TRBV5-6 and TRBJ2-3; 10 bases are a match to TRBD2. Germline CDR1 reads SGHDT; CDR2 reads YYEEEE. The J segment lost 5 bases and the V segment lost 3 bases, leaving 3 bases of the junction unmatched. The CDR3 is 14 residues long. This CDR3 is CASSSLAGLDTQYF. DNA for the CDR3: TGTGCCAGCAGCTCACTAGCGGGGTTAGATACGCAGTATTTT.

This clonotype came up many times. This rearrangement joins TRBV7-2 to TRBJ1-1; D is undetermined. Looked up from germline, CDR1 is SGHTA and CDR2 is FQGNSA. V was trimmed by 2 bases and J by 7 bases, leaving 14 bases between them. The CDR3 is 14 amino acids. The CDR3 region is CASSLTQGDSEAFF. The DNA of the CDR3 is TGTGCCAGCAGCTTAACACAAGGTGATAGTGAAGCTTTCTTT.

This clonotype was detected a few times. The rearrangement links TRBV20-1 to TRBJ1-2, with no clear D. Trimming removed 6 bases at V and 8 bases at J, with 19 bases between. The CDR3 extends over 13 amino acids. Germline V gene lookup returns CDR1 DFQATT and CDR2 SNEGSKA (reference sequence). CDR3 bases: TGCAGTGCCATGTGGGCCTCCGAGGGCGGCTACACCTTC. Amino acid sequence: CSAMWASEGGYTF.

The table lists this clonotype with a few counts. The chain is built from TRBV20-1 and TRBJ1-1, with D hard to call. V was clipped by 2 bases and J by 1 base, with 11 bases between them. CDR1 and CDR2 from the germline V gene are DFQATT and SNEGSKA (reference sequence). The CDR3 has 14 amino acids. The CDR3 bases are TGCAGTGCTAGATTTGGTTGGCGGAACACTGAAGCTTTCTTT. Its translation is CSARFGWRNTEAFF.

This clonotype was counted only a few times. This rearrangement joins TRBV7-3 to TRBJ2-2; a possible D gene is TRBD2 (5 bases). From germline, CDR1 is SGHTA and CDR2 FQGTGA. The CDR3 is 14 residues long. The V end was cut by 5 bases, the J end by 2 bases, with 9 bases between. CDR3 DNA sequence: TGTGCCAGCAGCGGACTCCGAAACACCGGGGAGCTGTTTTTT. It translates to CASSGLRNTGELFF.

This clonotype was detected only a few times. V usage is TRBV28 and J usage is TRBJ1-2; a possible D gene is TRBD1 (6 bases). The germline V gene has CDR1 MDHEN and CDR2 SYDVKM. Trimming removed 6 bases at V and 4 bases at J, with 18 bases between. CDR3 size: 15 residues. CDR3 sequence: CASRVGTLNPYGYTF. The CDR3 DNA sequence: TGTGCCAGCAGGGTCGGGACACTAAACCCCTATGGCTACACCTTC.

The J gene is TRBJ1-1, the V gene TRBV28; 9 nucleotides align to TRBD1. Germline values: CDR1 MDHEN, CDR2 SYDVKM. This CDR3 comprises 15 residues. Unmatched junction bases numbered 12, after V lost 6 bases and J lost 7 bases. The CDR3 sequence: CASSLMDRGAFEAFF. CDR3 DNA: TGTGCCAGCAGCTTGATGGACAGGGGCGCCTTTGAAGCTTTCTTT. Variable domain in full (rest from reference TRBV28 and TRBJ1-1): DVKVTQSSRYLVKRTGEKVFLECVQDMDHENMFWYRQDPGLGLRLIYFSYDVKMKEKGDIPEGYSVSREKKERFSLILESASTNQTSMYLCASSLMDRGAFEAFFGQGTRLTVV.

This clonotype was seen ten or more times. CDR3 region: CASSDPGEDTGELFF. CDR3 coding DNA: TGCGCCAGCAGCGACCCGGGGGAGGACACCGGGGAGCTGTTTTTT. The chain uses TRBV10-2 and TRBJ2-2; TRBD2 might be the D (6 bases). CDR1 is WSHSY, CDR2 SAAADI, per germline. The V and J ends lost 6 bases and 3 bases respectively, with 14 bases between them. The CDR3 consists of 15 residues.